These 9 T cell receptor beta chains originate from one sample sequenced in a study of Ad26.COV2.S vaccination and SARS-CoV-2 variants. The data were produced by immunoSEQ multiplex PCR, yet TCRdb's version contains in-frame clones alone and is incomplete. The sample records more than 300,000 clones, about 87% being singletons. Treatment given: 15 to 20 received Ad26.COV2.S at low or high dose, single or two shots; about 5 received placebo; per-sample allocation not given. After the first vaccine or placebo injection, samples were drawn on day 63. This material consisted of peripheral blood, taken in a trial of Ad26.COV2.S vaccine versus placebo. Receptors originate from a person between 18 and 65 years old who received the Ad26.COV2.S COVID-19 vaccine or a placebo.

The J gene is TRBJ1-5, the V gene TRBV6-5; TRBD1 agrees at 8 bases. CDR1 is MNHEY, CDR2 SVGAGI, per germline. This CDR3 contains 15 residues. V dropped 6 bases and J dropped 3; count of bases not matched to a gene: 7. The CDR3 nucleotides are TGTGCCAGCAGAACCACAGGGGGACCCAATCAGCCCCAGCATTTT. This sequence encodes CASRTTGGPNQPQHF.

The gene calls are TRBV6-4 and TRBJ1-4; TRBD1 is a possible D gene (5 bases). The CDR3 is made up of 15 amino acids. The V gene's germline CDR1 is MRHNA and CDR2 SNTAGT. Trimming took 4 bases from V and 2 from J, leaving 11 bases between them. This CDR3 reads CASSATGVTNEKLFF. The CDR3 region has the DNA TGTGCCAGCAGTGCCACGGGGGTGACTAATGAAAAACTGTTTTTT.

A word on this clone: Additional DNA sequences in this sample encode the identical CDR3. The chain combines TRBV14 with TRBJ1-5; D unclear. The CDR3 runs to 13 residues. The germline gives CDR1 SGHDN, CDR2 FVKESK. The V and J ends lost 6 bases and 2 bases respectively, with 8 bases between them. The CDR3 is CASSGRGNQPQHF. The CDR3 bases are TGTGCCAGCAGTGGTCGGGGCAATCAGCCCCAGCATTTT.

The sample holds one count of this clone. The chain combines TRBV19 with TRBJ2-3; D may be TRBD2 (6 bases). V was shortened by 4 bases and J by 0 bases, with 11 bases between the two germline ends. The CDR3 has 15 amino acids. The germline CDR1 and CDR2 sequences are LNHDA and SQIVND (reference sequence). The CDR3 DNA reads TGTGCCAGTAGTAGTGGAGGGTCTAGCACAGATACGCAGTATTTT. This sequence encodes CASSSGGSSTDTQYF. Combining the CDR3 with reference TRBV19 and TRBJ2-3 gives the whole variable domain DGGITQSPKYLFRKEGQNVTLSCEQNLNHDAMYWYRQDPGQGLRLIYYSQIVNDFQKGDIAEGYSVSREKKESFPLTVTSAQKNPTAFYLCASSSGGSSTDTQYFGPGTRLTVL.

The chain has TRBV2 and TRBJ1-1; tentatively, D is TRBD1 (6 bases). The CDR3 loop spans 13 amino acids. The V end lost 6 bases, the J end lost 7 bases, and 15 bases lay between the germline ends. The germline V gene encodes CDR1 SNHLY and CDR2 FYNNEI. CDR3 nucleotides: TGTGCCAGCAGGTTAAGACAGGAGGGTGAAGCTTTCTTT. It is translated as CASRLRQEGEAFF.

This sequence joins TRBV12-3 or TRBV12-4 and TRBJ2-2, with D unclear. The V and J ends lost 5 bases and 7 bases respectively, with 11 bases between them. This CDR3 is built from 13 residues. CDR3 in DNA: TGTGCCAGCAGTGAAAGGGAAATCGGGGAGCTGTTTTTT. This sequence encodes CASSEREIGELFF.

In DNA form, the CDR3 reads TGTGCCAGCAGCCTCGGACTAGCGGGAGTCCCCTACGAGCAGTACTTC. It encodes CASSLGLAGVPYEQYF. The genes are TRBV7-2 and TRBJ2-7, with TRBD2 matching over 13 bases. The CDR3 is 16 amino acids. From germline, CDR1 is SGHTA and CDR2 FQGNSA. Unmatched junction bases numbered 6, after V lost 5 bases and J lost 2 bases.

This clone has only a few counts. This rearrangement joins TRBV7-8 to TRBJ1-2; no clear D gene. CDR1 SGHVS and CDR2 FQNEAQ come from the germline V gene. V gave up 1 base and J gave up 4 bases, with 10 bases separating them. The CDR3 length is 14 residues. This CDR3 is CASSLDRVSYGYTF. CDR3 bases: TGTGCCAGCAGCTTAGATCGGGTGAGCTATGGCTACACCTTC.

This clone showed up just once. The identical CDR3 is also encoded by other nucleotide sequences in the sample. The chain carries TRBV12-3 or TRBV12-4 and TRBJ1-1; no clear D. The CDR3 is made up of 12 amino acids. Trimming removed 9 bases from V and 0 bases from J, with 8 bases in between. The CDR3: CASSYVNTEAFF. The CDR3 region has the DNA TGTGCCAGTTCCTACGTGAACACTGAAGCTTTCTTT.